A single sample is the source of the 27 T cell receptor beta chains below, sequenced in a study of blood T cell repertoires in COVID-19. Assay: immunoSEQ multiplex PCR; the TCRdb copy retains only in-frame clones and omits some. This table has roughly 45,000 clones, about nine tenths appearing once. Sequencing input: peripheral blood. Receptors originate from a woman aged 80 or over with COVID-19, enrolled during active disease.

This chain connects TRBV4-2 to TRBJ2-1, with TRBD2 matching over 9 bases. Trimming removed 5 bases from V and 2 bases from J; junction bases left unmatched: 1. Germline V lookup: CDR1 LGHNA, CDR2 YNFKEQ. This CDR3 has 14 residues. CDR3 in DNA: TGTGCCAGCAGCATAGCGGGAGCCTACAATGAGCAGTTCTTC. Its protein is CASSIAGAYNEQFF.

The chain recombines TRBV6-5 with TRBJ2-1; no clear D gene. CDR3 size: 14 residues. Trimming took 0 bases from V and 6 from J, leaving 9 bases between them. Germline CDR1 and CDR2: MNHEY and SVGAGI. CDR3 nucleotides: TGTGCCAGCAGTTACTCGAGGAGCTCCAATGAGCAGTTCTTC. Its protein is CASSYSRSSNEQFF.

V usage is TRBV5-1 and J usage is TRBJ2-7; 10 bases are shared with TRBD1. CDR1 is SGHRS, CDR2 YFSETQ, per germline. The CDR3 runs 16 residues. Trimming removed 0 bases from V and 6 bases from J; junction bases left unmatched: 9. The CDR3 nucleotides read TGCGCCAGCAGCTTGGGAAGACCGGGACAGGGGTTCGAGCAGTACTTC. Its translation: CASSLGRPGQGFEQYF.

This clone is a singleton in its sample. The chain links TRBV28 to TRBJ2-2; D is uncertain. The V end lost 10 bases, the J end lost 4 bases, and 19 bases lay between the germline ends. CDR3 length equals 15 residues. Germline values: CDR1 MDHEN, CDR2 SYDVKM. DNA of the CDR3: TGTGCCACCCCGCGCCGGAGTGTCGTCACCGGGGAGCTGTTTTTT. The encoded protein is CATPRRSVVTGELFF.

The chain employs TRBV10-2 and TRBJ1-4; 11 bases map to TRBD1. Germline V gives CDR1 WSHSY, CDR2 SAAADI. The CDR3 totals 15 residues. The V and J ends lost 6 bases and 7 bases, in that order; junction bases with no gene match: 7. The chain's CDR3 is CASRRTGGNGEKLFF. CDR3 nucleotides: TGCGCCAGCAGACGGACAGGGGGCAACGGTGAAAAACTGTTTTTT.

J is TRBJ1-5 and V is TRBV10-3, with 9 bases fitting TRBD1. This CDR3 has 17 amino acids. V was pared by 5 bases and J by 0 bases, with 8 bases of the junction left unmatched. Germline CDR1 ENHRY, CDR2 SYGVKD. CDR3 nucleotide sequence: TGTGCCATCAGTAAGGGACAGGGCGTTTATAGCAATCAGCCCCAGCATTTT. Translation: CAISKGQGVYSNQPQHF.

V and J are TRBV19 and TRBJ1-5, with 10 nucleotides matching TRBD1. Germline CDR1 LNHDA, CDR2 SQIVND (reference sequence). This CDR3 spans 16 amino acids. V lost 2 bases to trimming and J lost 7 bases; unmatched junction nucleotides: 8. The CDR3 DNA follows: TGTGCCAGTAGTATAATGGGACAGGGGTTCGGACAGCCCCAGCATTTT. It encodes CASSIMGQGFGQPQHF.

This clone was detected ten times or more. CDR3 loop: CASSVQGENQPQHF. CDR3 bases: TGTGCCAGTAGTGTACAGGGGGAAAATCAGCCCCAGCATTTT. The rearrangement links TRBV19 to TRBJ1-5, with 8 nucleotides matching TRBD1. Germline CDR1 LNHDA, CDR2 SQIVND (reference sequence). CDR3 length: 14 amino acids. Losses at the gene ends were 5 bases for V and 4 bases for J; bases not matched to a gene: 4.

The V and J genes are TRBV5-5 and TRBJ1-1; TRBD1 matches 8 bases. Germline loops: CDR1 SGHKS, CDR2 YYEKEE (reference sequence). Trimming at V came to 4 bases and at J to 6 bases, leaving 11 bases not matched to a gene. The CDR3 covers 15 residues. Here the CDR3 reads CASSLGQGGVPEAFF. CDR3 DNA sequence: TGTGCCAGCAGCCTAGGACAGGGTGGGGTCCCTGAAGCTTTCTTT.

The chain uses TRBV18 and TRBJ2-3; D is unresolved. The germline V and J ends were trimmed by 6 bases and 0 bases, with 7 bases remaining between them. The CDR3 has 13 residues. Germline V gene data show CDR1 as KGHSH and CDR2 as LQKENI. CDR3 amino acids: CASSQQSTDTQYF. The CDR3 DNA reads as TGTGCCAGCTCCCAACAGAGCACAGATACGCAGTATTTT.

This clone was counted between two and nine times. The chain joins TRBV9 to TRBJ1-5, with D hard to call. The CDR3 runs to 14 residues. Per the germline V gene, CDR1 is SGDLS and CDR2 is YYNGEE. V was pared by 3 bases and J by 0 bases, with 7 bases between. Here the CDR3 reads CASSATDSNQPQHF. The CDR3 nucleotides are TGTGCCAGCAGCGCCACAGATAGCAATCAGCCCCAGCATTTT.

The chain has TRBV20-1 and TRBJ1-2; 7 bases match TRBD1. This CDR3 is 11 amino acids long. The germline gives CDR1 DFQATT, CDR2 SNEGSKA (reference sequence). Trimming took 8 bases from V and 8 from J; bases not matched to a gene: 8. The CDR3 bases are TGCAGTTCAGACAGGGCCATCGGCTACACCTTC. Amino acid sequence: CSSDRAIGYTF.

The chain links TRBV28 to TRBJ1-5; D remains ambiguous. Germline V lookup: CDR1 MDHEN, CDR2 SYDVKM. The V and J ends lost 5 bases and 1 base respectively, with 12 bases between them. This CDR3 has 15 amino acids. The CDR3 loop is CASSGYSLSNQPQHF. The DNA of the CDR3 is TGTGCCAGCAGTGGGTACAGCCTGAGCAATCAGCCCCAGCATTTT.

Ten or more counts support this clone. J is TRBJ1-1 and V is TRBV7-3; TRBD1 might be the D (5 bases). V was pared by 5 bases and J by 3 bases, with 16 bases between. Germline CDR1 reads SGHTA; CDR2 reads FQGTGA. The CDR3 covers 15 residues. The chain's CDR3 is CASSLIPQAHTEAFF. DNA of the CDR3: TGTGCCAGCAGCCTAATCCCACAGGCCCACACTGAAGCTTTCTTT.

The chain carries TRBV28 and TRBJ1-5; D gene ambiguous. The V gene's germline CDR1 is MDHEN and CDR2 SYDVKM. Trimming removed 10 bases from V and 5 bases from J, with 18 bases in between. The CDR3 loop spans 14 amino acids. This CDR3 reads CATHGGGNYQPQHF. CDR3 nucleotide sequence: TGTGCCACCCACGGAGGAGGTAACTATCAGCCCCAGCATTTT.

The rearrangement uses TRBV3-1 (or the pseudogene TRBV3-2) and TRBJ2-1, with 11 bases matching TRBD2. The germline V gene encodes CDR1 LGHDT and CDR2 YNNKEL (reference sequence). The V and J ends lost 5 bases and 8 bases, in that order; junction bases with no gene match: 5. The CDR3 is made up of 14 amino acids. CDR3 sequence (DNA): TGTGCCAGCAGCGTACTAGCGGGAGTCGATGAGCAGTTCTTC. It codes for CASSVLAGVDEQFF.

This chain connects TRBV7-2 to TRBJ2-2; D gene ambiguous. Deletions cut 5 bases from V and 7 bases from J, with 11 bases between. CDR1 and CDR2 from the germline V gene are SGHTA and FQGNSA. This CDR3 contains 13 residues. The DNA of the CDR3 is TGTGCCAGCAGCCCCAGATATGGCGGGGAGCTGTTTTTT. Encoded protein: CASSPRYGGELFF.

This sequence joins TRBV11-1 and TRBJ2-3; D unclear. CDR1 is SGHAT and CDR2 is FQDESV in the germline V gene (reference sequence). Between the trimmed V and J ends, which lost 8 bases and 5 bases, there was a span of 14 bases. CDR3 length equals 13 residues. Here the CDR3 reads CASSTTEGDTQYF. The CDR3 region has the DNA TGTGCCAGCTCTACGACTGAAGGAGATACGCAGTATTTT. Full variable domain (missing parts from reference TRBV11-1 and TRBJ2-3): EAEVAQSPRYKITEKSQAVAFWCDPISGHATLYWYRQILGQGPELLVQFQDESVVDDSQLPKDRFSAERLKGVDSTLKIQPAELGDSAMYLCASSTTEGDTQYFGPGTRLTVL.

This CDR3 reads CASSSTGGSVGVQYF. The CDR3 nucleotides are TGCGCCAGCAGCTCGACAGGGGGCTCCGTGGGGGTACAGTACTTC. The chain uses TRBV5-1 and TRBJ2-7, with 10 bases aligning to TRBD1. This CDR3 is built from 15 residues. The germline gives CDR1 SGHRS, CDR2 YFSETQ. V shed 3 bases and J 10 bases; nucleotides not matched to a gene: 13.

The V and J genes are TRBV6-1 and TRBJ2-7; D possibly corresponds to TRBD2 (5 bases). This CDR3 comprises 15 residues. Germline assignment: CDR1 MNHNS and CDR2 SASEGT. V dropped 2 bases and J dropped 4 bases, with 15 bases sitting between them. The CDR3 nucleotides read TGTGCCAGCAGTGAAAGCGGACGAAGAGTTTACGAGCAGTACTTC. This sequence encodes CASSESGRRVYEQYF.

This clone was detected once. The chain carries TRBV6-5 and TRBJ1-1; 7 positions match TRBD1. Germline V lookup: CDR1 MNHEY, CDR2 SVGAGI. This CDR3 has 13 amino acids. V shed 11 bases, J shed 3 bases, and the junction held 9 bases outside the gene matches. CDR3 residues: CAARTGRDTEAFF. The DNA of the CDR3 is TGTGCCGCTCGGACAGGTAGGGACACTGAAGCTTTCTTT.

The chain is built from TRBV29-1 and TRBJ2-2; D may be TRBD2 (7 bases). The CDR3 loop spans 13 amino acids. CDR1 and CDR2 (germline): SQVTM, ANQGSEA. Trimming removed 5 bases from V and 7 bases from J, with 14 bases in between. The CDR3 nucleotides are TGCAGCGTTTTCGGGGGGCCCCACGGGGAGCTGTTTTTT. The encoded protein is CSVFGGPHGELFF.

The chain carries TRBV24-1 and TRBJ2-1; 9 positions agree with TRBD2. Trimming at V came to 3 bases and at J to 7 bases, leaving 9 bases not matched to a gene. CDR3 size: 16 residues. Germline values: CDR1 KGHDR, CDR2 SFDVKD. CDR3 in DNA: TGTGCCACCAGTGATAGTCGGCGGGGGGGCCGTAATGAGCAGTTCTTC. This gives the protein CATSDSRRGGRNEQFF.

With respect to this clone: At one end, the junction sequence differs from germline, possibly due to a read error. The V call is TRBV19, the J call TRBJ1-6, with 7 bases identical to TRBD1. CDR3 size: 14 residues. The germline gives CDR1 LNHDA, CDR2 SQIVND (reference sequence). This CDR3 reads CASSPGQTNSPLHF. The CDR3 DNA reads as TGTGCCAGTAGTCCGGGACAGACTAATTCGCCCCTCCACTTT. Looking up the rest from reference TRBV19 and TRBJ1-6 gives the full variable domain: DGGITQSPKYLFRKEGQNVTLSCEQNLNHDAMYWYRQDPGQGLRLIYYSQIVNDFQKGDIAEGYSVSREKKESFPLTVTSAQKNPTAFYLCASSPGQTNSPLHFGNGTRLTVT.

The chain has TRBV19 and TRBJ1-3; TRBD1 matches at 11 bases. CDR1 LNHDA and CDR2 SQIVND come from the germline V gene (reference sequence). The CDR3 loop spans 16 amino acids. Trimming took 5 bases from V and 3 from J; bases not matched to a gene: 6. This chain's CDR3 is CASSPDRGRGGNTIYF. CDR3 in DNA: TGTGCCAGTAGTCCGGACAGGGGGCGAGGTGGAAACACCATATATTTT.

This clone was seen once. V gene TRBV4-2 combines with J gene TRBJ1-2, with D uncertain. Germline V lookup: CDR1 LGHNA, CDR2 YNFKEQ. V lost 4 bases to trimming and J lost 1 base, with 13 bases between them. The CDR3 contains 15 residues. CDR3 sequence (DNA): TGTGCCAGCAGCCCTGGGGAGGGTTTTAACTATGGCTACACCTTC. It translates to CASSPGEGFNYGYTF.

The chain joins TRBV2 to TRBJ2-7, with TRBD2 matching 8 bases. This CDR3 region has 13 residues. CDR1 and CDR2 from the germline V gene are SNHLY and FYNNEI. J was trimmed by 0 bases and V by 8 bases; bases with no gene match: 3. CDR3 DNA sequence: TGTGCCAGCCAGCGGGGGCCCTCCTACGAGCAGTACTTC. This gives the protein CASQRGPSYEQYF.